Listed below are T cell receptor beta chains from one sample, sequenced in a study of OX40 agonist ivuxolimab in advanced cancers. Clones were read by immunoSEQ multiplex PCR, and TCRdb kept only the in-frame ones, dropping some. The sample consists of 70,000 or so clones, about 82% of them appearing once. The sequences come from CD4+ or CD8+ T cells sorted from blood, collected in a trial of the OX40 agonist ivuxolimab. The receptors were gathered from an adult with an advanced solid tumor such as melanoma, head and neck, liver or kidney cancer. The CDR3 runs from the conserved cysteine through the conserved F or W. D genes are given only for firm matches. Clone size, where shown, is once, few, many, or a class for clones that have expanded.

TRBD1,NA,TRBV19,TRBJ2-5,TGTGCCAGTATGGGGACAGGGGTCGAGACCCAGTACTTC,CASMGTGVETQYF
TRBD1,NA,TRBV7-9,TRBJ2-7,TGTGCCAGCAGCTACGGGACGAGGGACAGCGAGCAGTACTTC,CASSYGTRDSEQYF
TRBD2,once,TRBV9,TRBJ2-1,TGTGCCAGCAGCGACGGACTAGGAAACTACAATGAGCAGTTCTTC,CASSDGLGNYNEQFF
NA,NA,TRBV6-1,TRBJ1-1,TGTGCCAGCAAGACCGAGGGCCTGAACACTGAAGCTTTCTTT,CASKTEGLNTEAFF
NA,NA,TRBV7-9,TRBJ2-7,TGTGCCAGCAGCTTTGGACAGAACTACGAGCAGTACTTC,CASSFGQNYEQYF
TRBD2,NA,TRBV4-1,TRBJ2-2,TGCGCCAGCAGCCGAAGCTTAGCGGGGAAGAACACCGGGGAGCTGTTTTTT,CASSRSLAGKNTGELFF
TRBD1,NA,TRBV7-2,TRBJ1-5,TGTGCCAGCAGCCGCCCTCGGGGACAGGGCAATCAGCCCCAGCATTTT,CASSRPRGQGNQPQHF
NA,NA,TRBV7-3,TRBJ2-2,TGTGCCAGCAGCTCCTTCACCTTTGGGGGTTCCGGGGAGCTGTTTTTT,CASSSFTFGGSGELFF
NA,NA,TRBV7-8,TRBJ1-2,TGTGCCAGCAGCCGTTCGGGGGAGGGAACTAACTATGGCTACACCTTC,CASSRSGEGTNYGYTF
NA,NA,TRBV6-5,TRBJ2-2,TGTGCCAGCAGGTCAGGGACCGGGGAGCTGTTTTTT,CASRSGTGELFF
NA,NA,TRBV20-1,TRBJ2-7,TGCAGTGCTAGAGATAACTACGAGCAGTACTTC,CSARDNYEQYF
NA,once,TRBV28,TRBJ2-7,TGTGCCAGCAGTCCCTATGGCGGGGACAAGCCCTCCTACGAGCAGTACTTC,CASSPYGGDKPSYEQYF
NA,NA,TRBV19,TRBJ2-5,TGTGCCAGTAGTATAGGACTGGACCAAGAGACCCAGTACTTC,CASSIGLDQETQYF
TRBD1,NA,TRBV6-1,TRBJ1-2,TGTGCCAGCGCACAGGGGAACTATGGCTACACCTTC,CASAQGNYGYTF
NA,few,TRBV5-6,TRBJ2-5,TGTGCCAGCAGCTTGTTCGGGGGGCGACAAGAGACCCAGTACTTC,CASSLFGGRQETQYF
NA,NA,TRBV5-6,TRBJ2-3,TGTGCCAGCAGCGCGGGTTTCACAGATACGCAGTATTTT,CASSAGFTDTQYF